This TCR beta chain was found in a study of human T cells and chemical hapten exposure. Study context: For sensitization, 2% DPC was applied to an approximately 2 cm by approximately 2 cm patch of upper inner arm skin.

As to time point: pre-sensitization, week 0. The treatment here: therapeutic diphenylcyclopropenone sensitization with weekly scalp DPC. Participating donors were patients with alopecia, aged 18 to 70 years, considered appropriate candidates for DPC. Germline-derived CDR1 and CDR2 are SQVTM and ANQGSEA. The germline V and J ends were trimmed by 6 bases and 4 bases, with 15 bases remaining between them. This CDR3 is built from 14 residues. Regarding this clonotype: Its specificity is not known.

Points from the study as a whole: Compared to controls, expanded TCRs made significantly more large clusters of similar CDR3s.

The library put unique molecular identifiers onto individual cDNA molecules. TCRdb processed the RACE reads anew with MiXCR; each CDR3 protein has one entry. The sample holds about 59,000 distinct CDR3 sequences; approximately 10% are singletons and the top ten take 4%. The sample here was whole blood, taken in connection with sensitization to the hapten diphenylcyclopropenone (DPC). The TCR originated in a woman aged 40 to 50 with alopecia areata. Some clones in this sample may be carry-over from other donors' samples. The V and J genes are TRBV29-1 and TRBJ2-2; D is perhaps TRBD1 (5 bases). The chain's CDR3 is CSVSGHFSTGELFF. In DNA form, the CDR3 reads TGCAGCGTCTCCGGACACTTCTCCACCGGGGAGCTGTTTTTT.